Shown below are 10 T cell receptor beta chains from a single sample sequenced in a study of T cells in Graves' hyperthyroidism and ophthalmopathy. The TCR beta CDR3 regions underwent amplification using RNA transcripts as the source. Researchers ran a first-round RT-PCR on the TCR CDR3 using the HTBI primer set. TCRdb reprocessed the multiplex PCR reads with MiXCR, giving one entry per CDR3 protein. The sample carries roughly 700,000 distinct CDR3 sequences, about 14% recorded once. The sequenced material came from blood. Receptor source: a woman aged 18-30 years with Graves' hyperthyroidism.

Ten or more counts support this clonotype. This chain uses TRBV12-3 or TRBV12-4 with TRBJ2-5, with 8 bases matching TRBD2. This CDR3 is built from 15 residues. V lost 4 bases, J lost 5 bases, and 9 bases stayed unmatched. This CDR3 is CASSSLAGWAETQYF. The CDR3, as DNA: TGTGCCAGCAGTTCGCTAGCGGGCTGGGCGGAGACCCAGTACTTC.

This clonotype was counted a few times. The rearrangement uses TRBV4-1 and TRBJ2-3; D gene uncertain. V lost 0 bases and J lost 1, with 8 bases in between. This CDR3 is 15 amino acids long. Germline loops: CDR1 MGHRA, CDR2 YSYEKL. For the CDR3, the DNA is TGCGCCAGCAGCCAAGAGGTATACCGCACAGATACGCAGTATTTT. Translating gives CASSQEVYRTDTQYF.

This clonotype was counted only a few times. The V and J genes are TRBV7-3 and TRBJ1-1, with D perhaps matching TRBD1 (5 bases). Germline CDR1 SGHTA, CDR2 FQGTGA. Trimming pared 5 bases from V and 5 bases from J, leaving 12 bases between. CDR3 length: 13 amino acids. CDR3 amino acids: CASSPDSFTEAFF. In DNA, the CDR3 is TGTGCCAGCAGCCCTGACAGTTTTACTGAAGCTTTCTTT.

At least ten counts were recorded for this clonotype. V usage is TRBV30 and J usage is TRBJ2-5; perhaps TRBD1 as D (5 bases). The V end lost 0 bases, the J end lost 4 bases, and 9 bases lay between the germline ends. This CDR3 is built from 13 residues. CDR1 is GTSNPN, CDR2 SVGIG, per germline (reference sequence). CDR3 sequence: CAWSVWQGETQYF. As DNA, the CDR3 is TGTGCCTGGAGTGTGTGGCAGGGAGAGACCCAGTACTTC.

The genes are TRBV5-1 and TRBJ2-2; 8 bases map to TRBD1. The CDR3 extends over 15 amino acids. Germline values: CDR1 SGHRS, CDR2 YFSETQ. Trimming at V came to 6 bases and at J to 7 bases, leaving 11 bases not matched to a gene. The DNA of the CDR3 is TGCGCCAGCACACAGTGGACAGGGCGAGGCGGGGAGCTGTTTTTT. Protein sequence: CASTQWTGRGGELFF.

This clonotype occurred many times. The V and J genes are TRBV2 and TRBJ1-1; D is unclear. Germline V gene lookup returns CDR1 SNHLY and CDR2 FYNNEI. Trimming pared 6 bases from V and 5 bases from J, leaving 7 bases between. The CDR3 is 11 amino acids. The CDR3 region has the DNA TGTGCCAGCAGGGACGTAACTGAAGCTTTCTTT. Translated, it gives CASRDVTEAFF.

In its sample, this clonotype was seen many times. The chain is built from TRBV2 and TRBJ1-3; D is ambiguous. V shed 8 bases and J shed 4 bases, with 12 bases lying between them. The CDR3 contains 13 residues. The germline gives CDR1 SNHLY, CDR2 FYNNEI. In nucleotides, the CDR3 is TGTGCCAGCCACAAGTATGGAGGAAACACCATATATTTT. It translates to CASHKYGGNTIYF.

This clonotype was seen many times. The V and J genes are TRBV6-2 or TRBV6-3 and TRBJ2-1; no firm D call. This CDR3 has 19 amino acids. Germline CDR1 MNHEY, CDR2 SVGEGT. V was cut by 5 bases and J by 0 bases, with 23 bases left in between. The CDR3: CASSTYGRVRLGSYNEQFF. Written as DNA, the CDR3 is TGTGCCAGCAGTACCTACGGTAGGGTCCGGTTAGGCTCCTACAATGAGCAGTTCTTC.

This clonotype was observed many times. The chain couples TRBV30 to TRBJ1-6; D not resolved. The V gene's germline CDR1 is GTSNPN and CDR2 SVGIG (reference sequence). This CDR3 contains 13 residues. Trimming removed 0 bases at V and 7 bases at J, with 7 bases between. CDR3 in DNA: TGTGCCTGGAGTGTTAGGACGAATTCACCCCTCCACTTT. It translates to CAWSVRTNSPLHF.

The V call is TRBV19, the J call TRBJ1-6, with D uncertain. The V gene lost 3 bases and the J gene lost 0 bases, with 3 bases spanning the gap. This CDR3 has 14 residues. CDR1 is LNHDA, CDR2 SQIVND, per germline (reference sequence). The CDR3 DNA sequence: TGTGCCAGTAGTATGAGCTCCTATAATTCACCCCTCCACTTT. Its protein is CASSMSSYNSPLHF.